The sequence of this T cell receptor (beta chain) was determined in a study of cytomegalovirus exposure and HLA in healthy donors. The CDR3 runs to 13 residues. CDR1 and CDR2 (germline): SGHVS, FNYEAQ. The V gene end was trimmed by 3 bases and the J gene end by 7 bases; junction bases not matched to a gene: 6. The PCR was carried out with 60 Vbeta primers and 13 Jbeta primers. TCRdb's table, derived via immunoSEQ multiplex PCR, lists solely in-frame clones and lacks some. Among some 130,000 clones, roughly 77% were seen once, and the ten largest hold about 4.9%. The specimen sequenced was PBMCs. The gene calls are TRBV7-6 and TRBJ2-7, with 7 bases that match TRBD1. The TCR originated in a man aged 25 to 40 in good health. The CDR3 DNA follows: TGTGCCAGCAGCTTTAACAGGGGAAGGGAGCAGTACTTC. It specifies CASSFNRGREQYF.